The next 29 T cell receptor beta chains were all read from a single sample in a study of cytomegalovirus exposure and HLA in healthy donors. PCR amplification relied on 60 Vbeta primers (plus 13 Jbeta primers). Profiling relied on immunoSEQ multiplex PCR, and the TCRdb table lists in-frame clones only, not all of them. The sample has about 150,000 clones; around 77% are singletons. The material sequenced was PBMCs. The source of these receptors is a young woman in good health and CMV-seronegative.

The V call is TRBV9, the J call TRBJ2-7; a weak D match, TRBD1 (5 bases). Trimming stripped 6 bases from V and 7 bases from J, with 11 bases between. CDR3 length: 11 residues. From germline, CDR1 is SGDLS and CDR2 YYNGEE. Here the CDR3 DNA reads TGTGCCAGCACCCTCCCAGGGGAGCAGTACTTC. As protein: CASTLPGEQYF.

This sequence joins TRBV27 and TRBJ2-7; perhaps TRBD2 as D (5 bases). Germline V gene data show CDR1 as MNHEY and CDR2 as SMNVEV (reference sequence). V gave up 4 bases and J gave up 6 bases, with 13 bases separating them. The CDR3 extends over 13 amino acids. The DNA for the CDR3 is TGTGCCAGCAGTTACGCACGAGGGTTCGAGCAGTACTTC. Its protein is CASSYARGFEQYF.

This chain uses TRBV7-2 with TRBJ2-7; D is perhaps TRBD1 (5 bases). The V end was cut by 1 base, the J end by 2 bases, with 12 bases between. This CDR3 spans 15 amino acids. Germline V lookup: CDR1 SGHTA, CDR2 FQGNSA. CDR3 sequence: CASSLEGEHTYEQYF. Written as DNA, the CDR3 is TGTGCCAGCAGCTTAGAAGGGGAACATACCTACGAGCAGTACTTC. The complete variable domain, with remaining parts taken from reference TRBV7-2 and TRBJ2-7, reads GAGVSQSPSNKVTEKGKDVELRCDPISGHTALYWYRQSLGQGLEFLIYFQGNSAPDKSGLPSDRFSAERTGGSVSTLTIQRTQQEDSAVYLCASSLEGEHTYEQYFGPGTRLTVT.

This clone was seen once. This chain uses TRBV11-3 with TRBJ2-2, with a possible D match to TRBD1 (5 bases). V was pared by 5 bases and J by 5 bases, with 18 bases between. The V gene's germline CDR1 is SGHNT and CDR2 YENEEA. The CDR3 runs 16 residues. The CDR3 spells CASSHPRGRATGELFF. In DNA form, the CDR3 reads TGTGCCAGCAGCCACCCAAGGGGCAGGGCGACCGGGGAGCTGTTTTTT.

The chain couples TRBV18 to TRBJ1-6; tentatively, D is TRBD1 (5 bases). The CDR3 totals 15 residues. Per germline, CDR1 KGHSH and CDR2 LQKENI. Trimming took 2 bases from V and 5 from J, leaving 10 bases between them. The DNA of the CDR3 is TGTGCCAGCTCACCAGGCAGGGTCGATAATTCACCCCTCCACTTT. Translated, it gives CASSPGRVDNSPLHF.

This clone was detected only a few times. The rearrangement links TRBV29-1 to TRBJ2-7; a possible D gene is TRBD2 (6 bases). The CDR3 has 13 amino acids. CDR1 is SQVTM and CDR2 is ANQGSEA in the germline V gene. V was pared by 2 bases and J by 2 bases, with 10 bases between. The CDR3 coding sequence is TGCAGCGTTGAAAGCGGGCGAGCCTACGAGCAGTACTTC. It translates to CSVESGRAYEQYF.

The chain employs TRBV14 and TRBJ1-2; D remains ambiguous. V dropped 4 bases and J dropped 8 bases, with 11 bases sitting between them. Germline V gene data show CDR1 as SGHDN and CDR2 as FVKESK. The CDR3 runs to 12 residues. CDR3 in DNA: TGTGCCAGCAGCCTTCAGGCCCGGGGCTACACCTTC. It encodes CASSLQARGYTF.

This clone has more than one count but fewer than ten. The junction differs from germline at one of its ends, possibly a read error. The rearrangement uses TRBV30 and TRBJ1-1; 7 bases fit TRBD1. The CDR3 is 13 residues long. Germline CDR1 GTSNPN, CDR2 SVGIG (reference sequence). The CDR3, as DNA: TGTGCCTGGAGTGTTATGGGACAGACACGAAGGACGTTT. It yields the protein CAWSVMGQTRRTF.

The genes are TRBV7-9 and TRBJ2-2; tentative D call: TRBD1 (6 bases). CDR1 SEHNR and CDR2 FQNEAQ come from the germline V gene (reference sequence). Trimming removed 2 bases from V and 3 bases from J, with 7 bases in between. CDR3 length: 14 residues. CDR3 residues: CASSLQGHTGELFF. CDR3 nucleotides: TGTGCCAGCAGCTTACAGGGGCACACCGGGGAGCTGTTTTTT.

DNA of the CDR3: TGTGCCAGTAGTATGAACAGGGCTGAAAACACCATATATTTT. Its protein is CASSMNRAENTIYF. The chain links TRBV19 to TRBJ1-3; the D gene is possibly TRBD1 (6 bases). Per germline, CDR1 LNHDA and CDR2 SQIVND (reference sequence). This CDR3 is 14 amino acids long. V dropped 3 bases and J dropped 6 bases, with 12 bases sitting between them.

V and J are TRBV28 and TRBJ2-6, with 8 bases fitting TRBD1. V shed 7 bases and J 2 bases; nucleotides not matched to a gene: 13. The CDR3 totals 18 residues. Germline assignment: CDR1 MDHEN and CDR2 SYDVKM. The CDR3 protein is CASKTTGGWTTGANVLTF. The CDR3 nucleotides read TGTGCCAGCAAAACAACAGGGGGGTGGACCACTGGGGCCAACGTCCTGACTTTC.

This rearrangement joins TRBV10-3 to TRBJ2-5, with a tentative D call TRBD2 (7 bases). The CDR3 covers 15 residues. The V gene's germline CDR1 is ENHRY and CDR2 SYGVKD. The V gene lost 2 bases and the J gene lost 5 bases, with 15 bases spanning the gap. CDR3 coding DNA: TGTGCCATCAGTGAGCCCAACAGGGAGGGGGAGACCCAGTACTTC. Translating it yields CAISEPNREGETQYF.

This chain joins TRBV4-1 and TRBJ2-2, with TRBD1 matching over 9 bases. The V gene's germline CDR1 is MGHRA and CDR2 YSYEKL. J gave up 4 bases and V 8 bases, and 8 bases lay outside the gene matches. This CDR3 is 15 amino acids long. CDR3 residues: CASAPGQGFTGELFF. CDR3 nucleotide sequence: TGCGCCAGCGCCCCGGGACAGGGATTCACCGGGGAGCTGTTTTTT.

The chain combines TRBV5-8 with TRBJ1-1; tentative D call: TRBD1 (6 bases). Germline CDR1 reads SGHTS; CDR2 reads YDEGEE. The ends were cut back, 1 base at V and 6 bases at J, with 13 bases in the middle. The CDR3 sequence is 14 residues long. The CDR3 is CASSLLGGGAEAFF. As DNA, the CDR3 is TGTGCCAGCAGCTTGTTAGGGGGTGGCGCTGAAGCTTTCTTT.

This chain uses TRBV5-1 with TRBJ1-4; 7 bases map to TRBD1. V lost 4 bases to trimming and J lost 1 base; unmatched junction nucleotides: 10. This CDR3 is 17 amino acids long. Germline V gene data show CDR1 as SGHRS and CDR2 as YFSETQ. The CDR3 nucleotides read TGCGCCAGCAGCCTTAGAAGACAGGGAGGAACTAATGAAAAACTGTTTTTT. Protein: CASSLRRQGGTNEKLFF. The variable domain in full, completed from reference TRBV5-1 and TRBJ1-4, reads KAGVTQTPRYLIKTRGQQVTLSCSPISGHRSVSWYQQTPGQGLQFLFEYFSETQRNKGNFPGRFSGRQFSNSRSEMNVSTLELGDSALYLCASSLRRQGGTNEKLFFGSGTQLSVL.

The V call is TRBV10-3, the J call TRBJ1-1; no clear D. Trimming took 0 bases from V and 1 from J, leaving 9 bases between them. The germline V gene encodes CDR1 ENHRY and CDR2 SYGVKD. This CDR3 is built from 15 residues. CDR3 coding DNA: TGTGCCATCAGTGAGTCACAGTCCCCGAACACTGAAGCTTTCTTT. Translating it yields CAISESQSPNTEAFF.

The chain joins TRBV7-3 to TRBJ2-2; no clear D gene. Per germline, CDR1 SGHTA and CDR2 FQGTGA. This CDR3 is built from 14 residues. Trimming pared 10 bases from V and 2 bases from J, leaving 14 bases between. This CDR3 is CATGARGNTGELFF. The CDR3 DNA follows: TGTGCCACCGGCGCGCGCGGTAACACCGGGGAGCTGTTTTTT.

V usage is TRBV19 and J usage is TRBJ2-1, with 10 bases aligning to TRBD1. The CDR3 runs to 16 residues. The junction had 9 bases not matched to a gene; V was cut back by 4 bases and J by 6 bases. Germline values: CDR1 LNHDA, CDR2 SQIVND (reference sequence). The CDR3 nucleotides are TGTGCCAGTAGTACTCCGGGACAGGGGTTGGGCAATGAGCAGTTCTTC. Encoded protein: CASSTPGQGLGNEQFF.

The V and J genes are TRBV7-9 and TRBJ1-3; tentative D call: TRBD1 (6 bases). Looked up from germline, CDR1 is SEHNR and CDR2 is FQNEAQ (reference sequence). The CDR3 contains 14 residues. Trimming took off 2 bases at V and 8 bases at J, with 13 bases between the two ends. The CDR3 loop reads CASSLSQGSDTIYF. The CDR3 bases are TGTGCCAGCAGCTTAAGTCAGGGGTCGGACACCATATATTTT.

This clone showed up just a few times. This chain connects TRBV19 to TRBJ1-5; 7 bases fit TRBD1. CDR1 is LNHDA and CDR2 is SQIVND in the germline V gene (reference sequence). V was clipped by 7 bases and J by 4 bases; unmatched bases: 10. The CDR3 sequence is 15 residues long. The CDR3 reads CASKSGTVSNQPQHF. CDR3 in DNA: TGTGCCAGTAAATCCGGGACAGTATCGAATCAGCCCCAGCATTTT.

The rearrangement uses TRBV18 and TRBJ1-4; maybe TRBD1 (5 bases). The V gene's germline CDR1 is KGHSH and CDR2 LQKENI. Trimming cost V 2 bases and J 4 bases, with 11 bases left between them. CDR3 length equals 15 residues. CDR3 nucleotide sequence: TGTGCCAGCTCACCAGACGGGAGGGGTAATGAAAAACTGTTTTTT. This encodes CASSPDGRGNEKLFF.

V is TRBV6-5 and J is TRBJ1-2; D gene uncertain. The germline V gene encodes CDR1 MNHEY and CDR2 SVGAGI. Trimming shortened V by 5 bases and J by 1 base, and 8 bases separated the two germline ends. The CDR3 consists of 13 residues. The CDR3 loop is CASSGRINYGYTF. DNA of the CDR3: TGTGCCAGCAGTGGCAGGATTAACTATGGCTACACCTTC.

The chain couples TRBV30 to TRBJ2-7; D is possibly TRBD2 (5 bases). The CDR3 covers 12 residues. Germline CDR1 GTSNPN, CDR2 SVGIG (reference sequence). The V and J ends lost 0 bases and 6 bases respectively, with 9 bases between them. As DNA, the CDR3 is TGTGCCTGGAGTGTCGAGGAGGCCGAGCAGTACTTC. Translating it yields CAWSVEEAEQYF.

This chain uses TRBV7-2 with TRBJ1-1, with 7 bases matching TRBD1. The CDR3 covers 15 residues. J was trimmed by 5 bases and V by 3 bases; bases with no gene match: 9. Germline CDR1 and CDR2: SGHTA and FQGNSA. This chain's CDR3 is CASSLGRQGSTEAFF. The CDR3 coding sequence is TGTGCCAGCAGCTTGGGGAGACAGGGTAGTACTGAAGCTTTCTTT.

This clone has a single count. The chain links TRBV5-5 to TRBJ1-5, with TRBD1 matching over 7 bases. With 0 bases clipped from V and 5 bases from J, the junction kept 5 bases outside the gene matches. Germline V gene lookup returns CDR1 SGHKS and CDR2 YYEKEE (reference sequence). There are 15 residues in the CDR3. This CDR3 reads CASSLEGAKHQPQHF. Here the CDR3 DNA reads TGTGCCAGCAGCTTGGAGGGGGCCAAGCATCAGCCCCAGCATTTT. The full variable domain, rest sourced from reference TRBV5-5 and TRBJ1-5, is DAGVTQSPTHLIKTRGQQVTLRCSPISGHKSVSWYQQVLGQGPQFIFQYYEKEERGRGNFPDRFSARQFPNYSSELNVNALLLGDSALYLCASSLEGAKHQPQHFGDGTRLSIL.

CDR3 DNA: TGTGCCAGCAGCTTGGGGCCCGGGACAGGGATAGGAGAGACCCAGTACTTC. The encoded protein is CASSLGPGTGIGETQYF. V gene TRBV5-6 combines with J gene TRBJ2-5; 9 positions match TRBD1. The CDR3 is made up of 17 amino acids. The V gene's germline CDR1 is SGHDT and CDR2 YYEEEE. Germline trimming cut 0 bases from V and 4 bases from J; bases unmatched to any gene: 10.

The rearrangement joins TRBV18 to TRBJ2-2, with 9 bases that match TRBD2. Germline values: CDR1 KGHSH, CDR2 LQKENI. Trimming removed 2 bases from V and 6 bases from J; junction bases left unmatched: 4. The CDR3 length is 15 residues. The CDR3 loop is CASSPMWTSAGELFF. In DNA, the CDR3 is TGTGCCAGCTCACCAATGTGGACTAGCGCCGGGGAGCTGTTTTTT.

This clone was found a few times. The V call is TRBV2, the J call TRBJ2-1; the D gene is possibly TRBD2 (6 bases). Germline CDR1 and CDR2: SNHLY and FYNNEI. CDR3 size: 12 residues. Trimming shortened V by 8 bases and J by 8 bases, and 13 bases separated the two germline ends. CDR3 loop: CASVNGGYEQFF. The CDR3 DNA reads TGTGCCAGCGTAAACGGGGGTTATGAGCAGTTCTTC.

The J gene is TRBJ1-4, the V gene TRBV5-1, with D possibly being TRBD1 (5 bases). This CDR3 comprises 15 residues. The germline V gene has CDR1 SGHRS and CDR2 YFSETQ. The ends were cut back, 6 bases at V and 0 bases at J, with 12 bases in the middle. This chain's CDR3 is CASNDQGATNEKLFF. CDR3 coding DNA: TGCGCCAGCAACGACCAGGGTGCAACTAATGAAAAACTGTTTTTT.